A single T cell receptor (beta chain) is shown here with its context. Its antigen remains undetermined. The record has no base qualities; no much larger clone is one base away. The CDR3 holds 13 amino acids from the cysteine to the phenylalanine. Kept here is only the CDR3 DNA, which spans 39 bases and is read in frame from base 1. For CDR1 and CDR2, the germline V gene lists SGHVS and FQNEAQ. Trimming removed 5 bases from V and 1 base from J, leaving 6 bases between the germline ends. This entry is derived from a study of shared clonotypes between healthy human individuals (dated by TCRdb to 2018 to 2021). Notes on the research overall: Three men and a couple of women, aged 18 to 49 years, made up the cohort. For each donor, CD4 naive and CD4 memory were each given three plates, CD8 naive was given two plates, and CD8 memory was given one plate. Blood TCR repertoires of about 5 healthy adults were deeply sequenced to estimate repertoire size and the extent of clonotype sharing between individuals. To increase sequencing depth and limit assay-specific biases, different laboratories used diverse techniques to prepare libraries and sequence TCR repertoires. Per donor, leukapheresis produced somewhere between about 0.9 and 10 billion PBMCs. The paper as a whole reports these results and caveats: Incomplete sequencing was indicated by rarefaction of sorted-subset datasets, despite the large sequencing depth. Compared with non-shared clonotypes, clonotypes shared by all four sorted-subset donors had higher generation probabilities. The genetic and exposure-history diversity represented was limited by the small number of donors. Sampling was restricted to blood, and TCR repertoires in tissue are likely to differ from TCR repertoires in blood. When several donors were compared, the shared fraction of clonotypes was about 5.4% for naive CD4, about 4% for naive CD8, 2.3% for memory CD4, and roughly 0.4% for memory CD8. Larger estimated clonotype richness was generally found for naive subsets than for memory subsets. Pairwise subsampling led to the expectation that sequencing depth would affect the degree of clonotype sharing among donors.

Healthy HIV-negative adults with no recently reported acute infections or vaccinations were included as donors. All donors were Caucasian adults living in Nashville, Tennessee, USA. CD4+ T cells were enriched through magnetic negative selection, after which naive cells were positively selected on CD45RA and the remaining negative fraction served as the memory subset. Blood was collected by leukapheresis, and PBMCs were isolated by Ficoll-Histopaque density gradient centrifugation and then cryopreserved in liquid nitrogen vapor phase. Analytical flow cytometry was used to check the purity and quantity of every magnetically sorted T cell population. Each sorted fraction had its genomic DNA isolated and then quantified by UV absorbance on a Nanodrop 2000c. Using the deep immunoSEQ assay, multiplex PCR amplified TCR CDR3 regions from genomic DNA. Extracted genomic DNA from each cell subset was spread evenly across all wells of several immunoSEQ 96-well plates, with each plate serving as a replicate. For sorted subsets, each replicate PCR was loaded with 200 ng genomic DNA, equivalent to some 27,000 T cell genomes. Purified libraries were measured with a Qubit 3.0 fluorometer, size-checked on a Bioanalyzer 2100, and measured again with the KAPA Library Quantification kit. Every immunoSEQ 96-well plate was sequenced on a separate single-read 150-cycle Illumina NextSeq 550 flow cell. The original methods were these. The immunoSEQ output contained only junctional sequences without quality scores, so filtering could not match that applied to full-length reads. Sequences were annotated with PyIR, a Python wrapper for IgBLAST v1.9, using IMGT germline references to assign V/J genes and CDR3. Any read was removed if the V/J assignment was weak (E-value above 1e-6), the CDR3 was missing, or the read contained stop codons, out-of-frame junctions, or ambiguous translated residues. V3J clonotypes were defined by identical inferred V gene, J gene, and CDR3 amino acid sequence. To compute the percentage overlap between repertoires, the number of shared unique clonotypes was divided by the size of the smaller repertoire. Richness of each repertoire was evaluated using RTK rarefaction, the Chao1 estimator, and Recon v2.1 estimates of unobserved clonotypes. Generation probabilities for all TCRbeta clonotypes obtained by the gDNA method from a few donors were computed using OLGA. Sourced from immuneACCESS, this table was stored by TCRdb with only in-frame sequences that have V and J called. A share of the clones is absent; for the studies checked, an unresolved V gene accounts for under half, and the remainder has no known explanation. V and J calls and clone size are as listed in that table; D and trimming were resolved from the DNA. The table for this sample lists under 1,100,000 clones; 65% to 80% of them were counted only once. The biggest ten clones account for approximately 1.3% of the sample.

The receptor was derived from a man in his late teens or twenties in good health. Input material: memory CD4+ T cells sorted from blood. The cell subset or site tag for this specimen amounts to: CD45RA-negative fraction. The rearranged chain carries TRBV7-8 and TRBJ1-5; there is no confident call for the D gene. The CDR3 here reads CASSPRSNQPQHF. At the DNA level, the sequence is TGTGCCAGCAGCCCTCGGAGCAATCAGCCCCAGCATTTT.